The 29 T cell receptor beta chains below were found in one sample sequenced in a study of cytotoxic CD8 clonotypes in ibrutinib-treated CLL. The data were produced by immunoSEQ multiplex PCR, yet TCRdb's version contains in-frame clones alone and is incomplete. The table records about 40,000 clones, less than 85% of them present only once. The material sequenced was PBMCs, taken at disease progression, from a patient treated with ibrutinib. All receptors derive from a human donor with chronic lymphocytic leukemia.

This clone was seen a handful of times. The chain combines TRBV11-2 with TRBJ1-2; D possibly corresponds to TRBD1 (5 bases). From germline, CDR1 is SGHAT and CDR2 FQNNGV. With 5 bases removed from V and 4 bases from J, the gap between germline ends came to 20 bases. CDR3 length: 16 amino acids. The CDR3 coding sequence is TGTGCCAGCAGCCCGGGGTACGGGGGGAGTATCTATGGCTACACCTTC. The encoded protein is CASSPGYGGSIYGYTF.

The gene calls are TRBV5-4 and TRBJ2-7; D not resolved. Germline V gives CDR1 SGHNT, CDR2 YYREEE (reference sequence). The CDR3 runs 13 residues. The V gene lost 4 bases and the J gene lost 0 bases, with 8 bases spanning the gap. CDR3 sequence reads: CASSVGNSYEQYF. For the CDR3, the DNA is TGTGCCAGCAGCGTGGGCAACTCCTACGAGCAGTACTTC.

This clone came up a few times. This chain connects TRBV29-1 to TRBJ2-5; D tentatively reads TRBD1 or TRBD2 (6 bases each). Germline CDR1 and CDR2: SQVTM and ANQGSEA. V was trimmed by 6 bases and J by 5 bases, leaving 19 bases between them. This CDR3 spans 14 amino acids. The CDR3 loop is CSVMKGGIRETQYF. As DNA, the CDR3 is TGCAGCGTAATGAAGGGGGGCATCCGGGAGACCCAGTACTTC.

The CDR3 nucleotides read TGTGCCAGCAGCTTAGACCTAGCCATTTCACCCCTCCACTTT. Encoded protein: CASSLDLAISPLHF. This chain joins TRBV7-9 and TRBJ1-6; D not certain. This CDR3 has 14 residues. Trimming shortened V by 1 base and J by 9 bases, and 10 bases separated the two germline ends. Germline values: CDR1 SEHNR, CDR2 FQNEAQ (reference sequence).

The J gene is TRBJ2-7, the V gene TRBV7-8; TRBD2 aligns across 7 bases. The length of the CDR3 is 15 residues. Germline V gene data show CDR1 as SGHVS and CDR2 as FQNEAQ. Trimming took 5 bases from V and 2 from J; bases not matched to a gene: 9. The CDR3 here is CASSPGGGTTYEQYF. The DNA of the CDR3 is TGTGCCAGCAGCCCGGGGGGAGGGACTACCTACGAGCAGTACTTC.

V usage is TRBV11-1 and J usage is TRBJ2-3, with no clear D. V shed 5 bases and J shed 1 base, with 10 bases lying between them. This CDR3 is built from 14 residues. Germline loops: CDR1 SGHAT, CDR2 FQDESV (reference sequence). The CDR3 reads CASSPSPGTDTQYF. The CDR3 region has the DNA TGTGCCAGCAGCCCGAGCCCAGGCACAGATACGCAGTATTTT.

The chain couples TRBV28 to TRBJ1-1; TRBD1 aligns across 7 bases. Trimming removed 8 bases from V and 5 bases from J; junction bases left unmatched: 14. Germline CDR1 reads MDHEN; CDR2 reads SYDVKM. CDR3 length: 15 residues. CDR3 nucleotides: TGTGCCAGCGGTATTAGGGGGCGCGGGGGTACTGAAGCTTTCTTT. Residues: CASGIRGRGGTEAFF. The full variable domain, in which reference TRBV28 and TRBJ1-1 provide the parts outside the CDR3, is DVKVTQSSRYLVKRTGEKVFLECVQDMDHENMFWYRQDPGLGLRLIYFSYDVKMKEKGDIPEGYSVSREKKERFSLILESASTNQTSMYLCASGIRGRGGTEAFFGQGTRLTVV.

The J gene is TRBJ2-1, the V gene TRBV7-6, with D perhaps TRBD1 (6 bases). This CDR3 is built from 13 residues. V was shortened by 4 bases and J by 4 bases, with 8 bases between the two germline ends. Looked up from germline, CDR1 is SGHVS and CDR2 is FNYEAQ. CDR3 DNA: TGTGCCAGCAGCTCTGGACAGTACAATGAGCAGTTCTTC. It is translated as CASSSGQYNEQFF.

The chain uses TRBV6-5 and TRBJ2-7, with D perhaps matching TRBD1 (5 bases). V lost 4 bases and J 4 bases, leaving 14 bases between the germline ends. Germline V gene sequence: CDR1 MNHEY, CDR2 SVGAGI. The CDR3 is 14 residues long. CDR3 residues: CASSSPTGRYEQYF. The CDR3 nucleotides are TGTGCCAGCAGTTCCCCAACAGGCAGGTACGAGCAGTACTTC.

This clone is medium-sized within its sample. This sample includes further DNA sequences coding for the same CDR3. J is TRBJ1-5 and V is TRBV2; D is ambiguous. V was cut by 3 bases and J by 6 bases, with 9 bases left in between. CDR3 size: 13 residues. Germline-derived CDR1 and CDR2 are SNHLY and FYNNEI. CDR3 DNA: TGTGCCAGCAGTGACGGAGAGGGTCAGCCCCAGCATTTT. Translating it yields CASSDGEGQPQHF.

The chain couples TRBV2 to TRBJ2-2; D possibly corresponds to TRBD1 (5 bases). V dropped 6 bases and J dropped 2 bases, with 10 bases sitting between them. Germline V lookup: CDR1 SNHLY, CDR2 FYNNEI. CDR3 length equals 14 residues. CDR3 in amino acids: CASRFQGNTGELFF. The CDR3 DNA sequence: TGTGCCAGCAGATTTCAGGGAAACACCGGGGAGCTGTTTTTT.

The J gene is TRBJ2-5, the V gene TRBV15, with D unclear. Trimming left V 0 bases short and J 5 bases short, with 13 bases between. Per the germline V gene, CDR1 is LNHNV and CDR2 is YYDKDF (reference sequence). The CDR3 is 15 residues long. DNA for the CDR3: TGTGCCACCAGCAGAGAACCTGGGGTTTGGGAGACCCAGTACTTC. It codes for CATSREPGVWETQYF.

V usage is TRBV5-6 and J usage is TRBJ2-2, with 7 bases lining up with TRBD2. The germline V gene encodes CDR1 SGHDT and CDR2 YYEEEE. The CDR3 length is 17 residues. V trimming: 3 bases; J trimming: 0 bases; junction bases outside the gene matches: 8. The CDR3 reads CASSWTRASANTGELFF. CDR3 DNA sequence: TGTGCCAGCAGCTGGACTAGGGCAAGCGCGAACACCGGGGAGCTGTTTTTT.

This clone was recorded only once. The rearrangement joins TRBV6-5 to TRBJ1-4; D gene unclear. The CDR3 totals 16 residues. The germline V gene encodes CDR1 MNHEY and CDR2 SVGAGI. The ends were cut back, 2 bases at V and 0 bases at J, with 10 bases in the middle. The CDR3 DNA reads TGTGCCAGCAGTTACAAATGGATTGCAACTAATGAAAAACTGTTTTTT. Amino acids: CASSYKWIATNEKLFF.

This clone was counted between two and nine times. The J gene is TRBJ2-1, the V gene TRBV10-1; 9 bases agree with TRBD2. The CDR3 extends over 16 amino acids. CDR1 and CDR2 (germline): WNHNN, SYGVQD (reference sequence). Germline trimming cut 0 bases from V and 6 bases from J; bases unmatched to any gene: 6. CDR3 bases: TGCGCCAGCAGTGAGTCTTGGGCTAGCGGGATCAATGAGCAGTTCTTC. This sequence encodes CASSESWASGINEQFF.

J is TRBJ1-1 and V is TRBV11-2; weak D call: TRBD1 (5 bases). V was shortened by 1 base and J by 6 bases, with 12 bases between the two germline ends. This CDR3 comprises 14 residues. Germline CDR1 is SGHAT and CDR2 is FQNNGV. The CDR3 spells CASSLGGLGAEAFF. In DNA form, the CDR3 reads TGTGCCAGCAGCTTAGGGGGGTTGGGGGCTGAAGCTTTCTTT. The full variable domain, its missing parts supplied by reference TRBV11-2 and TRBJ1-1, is EAGVAQSPRYKIIEKRQSVAFWCNPISGHATLYWYQQILGQGPKLLIQFQNNGVVDDSQLPKDRFSAERLKGVDSTLKIQPAKLEDSAVYLCASSLGGLGAEAFFGQGTRLTVV.

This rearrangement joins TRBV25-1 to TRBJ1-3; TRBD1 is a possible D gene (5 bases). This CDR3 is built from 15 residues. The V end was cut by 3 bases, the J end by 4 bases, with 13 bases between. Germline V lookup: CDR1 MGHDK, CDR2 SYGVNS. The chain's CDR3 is CASSDWGSTGNTIYF. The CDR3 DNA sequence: TGTGCCAGCAGTGACTGGGGGAGTACCGGAAACACCATATATTTT.

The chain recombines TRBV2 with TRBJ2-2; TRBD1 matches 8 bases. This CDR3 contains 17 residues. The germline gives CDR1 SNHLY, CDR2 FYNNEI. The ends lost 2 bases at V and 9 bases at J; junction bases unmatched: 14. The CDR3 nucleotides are TGTGCCAGCAGTGAATGGGCGACAGGGGAATTTGCTAGGGAGCTGTTTTTT. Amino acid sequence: CASSEWATGEFARELFF.

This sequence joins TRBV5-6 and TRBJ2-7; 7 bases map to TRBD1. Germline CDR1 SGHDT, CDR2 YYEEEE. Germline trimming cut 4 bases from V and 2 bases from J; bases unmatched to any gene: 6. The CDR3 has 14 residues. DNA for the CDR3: TGTGCCAGCAGCATGACAGGGCCAACCTACGAGCAGTACTTC. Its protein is CASSMTGPTYEQYF.

The CDR3, as DNA: TGTGCCAGCAGCCGGCAGAACGATGGCTACACCTTC. Encoded protein: CASSRQNDGYTF. The V gene is TRBV7-9, the J gene TRBJ1-2; D not resolved. V gave up 5 bases and J gave up 6 bases, with 10 bases separating them. The CDR3 contains 12 residues. The germline V gene encodes CDR1 SEHNR and CDR2 FQNEAQ (reference sequence).

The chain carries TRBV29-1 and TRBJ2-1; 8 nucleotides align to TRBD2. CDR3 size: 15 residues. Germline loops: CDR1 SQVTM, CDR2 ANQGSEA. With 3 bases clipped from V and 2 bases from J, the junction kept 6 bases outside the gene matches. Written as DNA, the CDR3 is TGCAGCGTTGATAGGGCGGGGGGTACCTACAATGAGCAGTTCTTC. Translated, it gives CSVDRAGGTYNEQFF.

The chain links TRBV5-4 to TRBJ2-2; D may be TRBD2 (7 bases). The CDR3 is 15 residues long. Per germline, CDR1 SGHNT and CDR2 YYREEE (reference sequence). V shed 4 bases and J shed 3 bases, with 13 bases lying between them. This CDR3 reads CASSLRGRDTGELFF. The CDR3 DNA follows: TGTGCCAGCAGCCTGCGGGGGCGCGACACCGGGGAGCTGTTTTTT.

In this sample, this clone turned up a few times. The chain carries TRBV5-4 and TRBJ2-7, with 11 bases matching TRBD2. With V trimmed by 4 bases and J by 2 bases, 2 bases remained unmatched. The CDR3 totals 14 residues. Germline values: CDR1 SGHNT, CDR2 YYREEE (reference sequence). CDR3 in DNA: TGTGCCAGCAGCACGACTAGCGGGGCCTACGAGCAGTACTTC. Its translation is CASSTTSGAYEQYF.

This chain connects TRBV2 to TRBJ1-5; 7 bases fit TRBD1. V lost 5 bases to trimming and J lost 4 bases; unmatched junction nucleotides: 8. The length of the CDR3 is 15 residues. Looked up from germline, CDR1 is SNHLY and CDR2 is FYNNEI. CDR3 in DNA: TGTGCCAGCAGTTTATGGACAGGAGAGAATCAGCCCCAGCATTTT. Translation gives CASSLWTGENQPQHF.

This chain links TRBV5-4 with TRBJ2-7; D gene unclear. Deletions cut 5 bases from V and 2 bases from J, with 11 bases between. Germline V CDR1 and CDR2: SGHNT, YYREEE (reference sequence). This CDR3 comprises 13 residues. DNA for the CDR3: TGTGCCAGCAGGGAGTGGGTGGCCTACGAGCAGTACTTC. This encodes CASREWVAYEQYF.

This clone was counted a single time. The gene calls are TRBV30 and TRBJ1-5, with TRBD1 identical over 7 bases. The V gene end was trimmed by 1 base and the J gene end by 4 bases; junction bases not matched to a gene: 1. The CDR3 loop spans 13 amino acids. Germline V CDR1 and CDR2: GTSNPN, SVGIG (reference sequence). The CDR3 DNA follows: TGTGCCTGGAGTGAACAGGGGAATCAGCCCCAGCATTTT. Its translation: CAWSEQGNQPQHF.

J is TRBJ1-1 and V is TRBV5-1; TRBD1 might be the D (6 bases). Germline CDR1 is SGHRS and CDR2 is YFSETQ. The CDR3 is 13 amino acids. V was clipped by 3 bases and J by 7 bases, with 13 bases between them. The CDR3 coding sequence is TGCGCCAGCAGCTCCTTACAGGGTTATGAAGCTTTCTTT. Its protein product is CASSSLQGYEAFF.

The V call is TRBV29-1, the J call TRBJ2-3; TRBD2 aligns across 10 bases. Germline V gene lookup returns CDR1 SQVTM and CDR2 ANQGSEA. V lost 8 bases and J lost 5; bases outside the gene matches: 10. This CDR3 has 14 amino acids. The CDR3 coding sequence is TGCAGCACCGCTAGCGGGAGTGGTTTAGATACGCAGTATTTT. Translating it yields CSTASGSGLDTQYF.

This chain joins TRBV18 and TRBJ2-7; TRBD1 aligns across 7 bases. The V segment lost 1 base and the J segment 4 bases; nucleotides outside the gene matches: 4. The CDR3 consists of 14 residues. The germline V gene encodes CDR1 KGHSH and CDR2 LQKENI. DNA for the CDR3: TGTGCCAGCTCACCACAGGGGGCAATATACGAGCAGTACTTC. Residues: CASSPQGAIYEQYF.